This T cell receptor (beta chain) was sequenced during a study of blood T cell repertoires in COVID-19. Germline lookup yields CDR1 MDHEN and CDR2 SYDVKM. The CDR3 loop spans 14 amino acids. V was pared by 6 bases and J by 2 bases, with 7 bases of the junction left unmatched. The assay was immunoSEQ multiplex PCR, and TCRdb's table has in-frame clones only and misses some. The sample comprises 130,000 to 150,000 clones, around nine tenths of which are singletons, and about 1.8% rests with the top ten. The source material was peripheral blood. The TCR was taken from a woman between 45 and 65 years old with acute or convalescent COVID-19. This chain connects TRBV28 to TRBJ2-7; TRBD2 aligns across 7 bases. DNA for the CDR3: TGTGCCAGCAGCCCCCCGGGGGGTACCTACGAGCAGTACTTC. This codes for CASSPPGGTYEQYF. The whole variable domain, filled in from reference TRBV28 and TRBJ2-7, reads DVKVTQSSRYLVKRTGEKVFLECVQDMDHENMFWYRQDPGLGLRLIYFSYDVKMKEKGDIPEGYSVSREKKERFSLILESASTNQTSMYLCASSPPGGTYEQYFGPGTRLTVT.